Listed here are 18 T cell receptor beta chains from one sample, sequenced in a study of metastatic and nonmetastatic thyroid tumors. TCRdb reprocessed the PCR reads via MiXCR. The sample gives roughly 16,000 clones, 20% to 30% of which show up once; about 13% is in the top ten. Patients were all untreated before their thyroid surgery. Material for sequencing was tumor tissue. The receptors come from a male donor with papillary thyroid cancer or a benign thyroid nodule (not recorded which). Some clones in this sample may be carry-over from other donors' samples.

The chain couples TRBV11-1 to TRBJ2-7; 9 bases map to TRBD1. Unmatched junction bases numbered 14, after V lost 4 bases and J lost 4 bases. Germline CDR1 SGHAT, CDR2 FQDESV (reference sequence). The CDR3 is 17 amino acids. The CDR3 loop is CASSCPPRQGVVYEQYF. For the CDR3, the DNA is TGTGCCAGCAGCTGTCCCCCCCGACAGGGGGTTGTGTACGAGCAGTACTTC.

This clone occurred once. The rearrangement links TRBV20-1 to TRBJ2-7; 8 positions agree with TRBD2. The germline V gene encodes CDR1 DFQATT and CDR2 SNEGSKA (reference sequence). The CDR3 is made up of 14 amino acids. After removal of 5 bases from V and 0 bases from J, the junction contained 6 bases not matched to a gene. CDR3 sequence reads: CSAGAGDPSYEQYF. The CDR3 nucleotides read TGCAGTGCTGGAGCGGGGGACCCCTCCTACGAGCAGTACTTC.

This rearrangement joins TRBV6-2 or TRBV6-3 to TRBJ1-6; the match to TRBD1 covers 8 bases. This CDR3 region has 14 residues. V gave up 10 bases and J gave up 9 bases; unmatched junction bases: 11. Germline loops: CDR1 MNHEY, CDR2 SVGEGT. CDR3 nucleotides: TGTGCCACCCGGACAGGGTATCGCTCTTCACCCCTCCACTTT. This encodes CATRTGYRSSPLHF.

The chain carries TRBV20-1 and TRBJ2-3; D gene unclear. This CDR3 is built from 14 residues. Trimming shortened V by 0 bases and J by 1 base, and 8 bases separated the two germline ends. Germline-derived CDR1 and CDR2 are DFQATT and SNEGSKA (reference sequence). Written as DNA, the CDR3 is TGCAGTGCTAGAGATCCTGCTCGCACAGATACGCAGTATTTT. Protein sequence: CSARDPARTDTQYF.

The chain has TRBV12-3 or TRBV12-4 and TRBJ1-5, with 7 positions matching TRBD1. V lost 7 bases to trimming and J lost 6 bases; unmatched junction nucleotides: 9. The CDR3 length is 14 residues. The CDR3 is CASTVTGRRQPQHF. CDR3 DNA: TGTGCCAGCACCGTGACAGGGCGACGTCAGCCCCAGCATTTT.

This clone was seen ten or more times. The V call is TRBV4-2, the J call TRBJ2-1, with a tentative D call TRBD2 (6 bases). The germline CDR1 and CDR2 sequences are LGHNA and YNFKEQ. The germline V and J ends were trimmed by 4 bases and 7 bases, with 14 bases remaining between them. The CDR3 runs to 14 residues. Written as DNA, the CDR3 is TGTGCCAGCAGCCCCAACCCGGCGGGAAATGAGCAGTTCTTC. It yields the protein CASSPNPAGNEQFF.

This clone showed up just a few times. Additional DNA sequences in this sample encode the identical CDR3. This chain uses TRBV3-1 with TRBJ2-3; 7 positions match TRBD2. Trimming at V came to 4 bases and at J to 4 bases, leaving 8 bases not matched to a gene. Germline CDR1 LGHDT, CDR2 YNNKEL (reference sequence). There are 15 residues in the CDR3. CDR3: CASSRVGGGADTQYF. The CDR3 nucleotides are TGTGCCAGCAGCCGCGTTGGGGGGGGTGCAGATACGCAGTATTTT.

This clone came up many times. This sequence joins TRBV20-1 and TRBJ2-1; the D gene is possibly TRBD2 (5 bases). Trimming removed 3 bases from V and 0 bases from J, with 15 bases in between. This CDR3 comprises 16 residues. CDR1 is DFQATT, CDR2 SNEGSKA, per germline (reference sequence). The CDR3 is CSARLAGFTSYNEQFF. CDR3 sequence (DNA): TGCAGTGCTAGGCTCGCGGGTTTCACCTCCTACAATGAGCAGTTCTTC.

The sample holds a few counts of this clone. The gene calls are TRBV29-1 and TRBJ2-1; D uncertain. Germline loops: CDR1 SQVTM, CDR2 ANQGSEA. Trimming pared 5 bases from V and 3 bases from J, leaving 11 bases between. This CDR3 contains 13 residues. CDR3 sequence (DNA): TGCAGCGTTCAAAAGTTAGACTACAATGAGCAGTTCTTC. Translated: CSVQKLDYNEQFF.

Points on this clone: One end of the junction varies from germline; a read error may be responsible. The rearrangement uses TRBV3-1 and TRBJ2-1, with TRBD2 as a possible D gene (6 bases). This CDR3 region has 15 residues. Germline values: CDR1 LGHDT, CDR2 YNNKEL (reference sequence). The CDR3 here is CASSPGTGTRNEQFF. The CDR3, as DNA: TGTGCCAGCAGTCCCGGGACTGGGACCAGGAATGAGCAGTTCTTT.

This clone was seen a few times. J is TRBJ2-5 and V is TRBV2; 7 nucleotides match TRBD1. This CDR3 region has 14 residues. Trimming took 8 bases from V and 2 from J; bases not matched to a gene: 8. In germline, CDR1 is SNHLY, CDR2 FYNNEI. The CDR3 region has the DNA TGTGCCAGCTCAGACGGACAGGTGCAAGAGACCCAGTACTTC. It translates to CASSDGQVQETQYF.

This clone has just a few counts. V and J are TRBV11-2 and TRBJ1-1; D perhaps matches TRBD1 (5 bases). The CDR3 extends over 18 amino acids. Trimming took off 5 bases at V and 0 bases at J, with 22 bases between the two ends. The V gene's germline CDR1 is SGHAT and CDR2 FQNNGV. CDR3 bases: TGTGCCAGCAGCCCTCGAGGGGCGATGGGGGGAATGAACACTGAAGCTTTCTTT. This gives the protein CASSPRGAMGGMNTEAFF.

Turning to this clone: A junction boundary mismatches the germline segment, possibly from a read error. The gene calls are TRBV10-3 and TRBJ1-4, with D possibly being TRBD1 (5 bases). This CDR3 has 14 residues. The V gene's germline CDR1 is ENHRY and CDR2 SYGVKD. In DNA, the CDR3 is TGTGCCATCAGCCCGGGACCTAAGGGTGAAAAGCTGTTTTTT. Translated, it gives CAISPGPKGEKLFF.

This clone was counted ten times or more. The chain is built from TRBV28 and TRBJ2-5, with D uncertain. From germline, CDR1 is MDHEN and CDR2 SYDVKM. Trimming took off 6 bases at V and 2 bases at J, with 13 bases between the two ends. The CDR3 has 14 residues. The CDR3 sequence is CASSTIPQQETQYF. CDR3 DNA sequence: TGTGCCAGCAGCACTATACCCCAGCAAGAGACCCAGTACTTC.

This clone came up a few times. The chain couples TRBV6-1 to TRBJ1-6; 7 nucleotides agree with TRBD1. J was trimmed by 8 bases and V by 7 bases; bases with no gene match: 8. The length of the CDR3 is 14 residues. CDR1 is MNHNS and CDR2 is SASEGT in the germline V gene. This chain's CDR3 is CASTGTDTHSPLHF. CDR3 DNA sequence: TGTGCCAGCACCGGGACAGATACCCATTCACCCCTCCACTTT.

This clone was observed many times. The chain links TRBV4-1 to TRBJ2-7, with 10 nucleotides matching TRBD1. CDR1 and CDR2 (germline): MGHRA, YSYEKL. The CDR3 is 13 residues long. The J segment lost 6 bases and the V segment lost 6 bases, leaving 5 bases of the junction unmatched. The CDR3 bases are TGCGCCAGCAGGGGGACAGGGGTCGGCGAGCAGTACTTC. It yields the protein CASRGTGVGEQYF.

This clone has ten or more counts. This sequence joins TRBV7-9 and TRBJ2-1; D unclear. Trimming removed 3 bases from V and 7 bases from J, with 13 bases in between. CDR1 SEHNR and CDR2 FQNEAQ come from the germline V gene (reference sequence). CDR3 length: 14 amino acids. CDR3: CASSFGGFGNEQFF. In DNA form, the CDR3 reads TGTGCCAGCAGCTTCGGTGGGTTCGGGAATGAGCAGTTCTTC.

This clone was counted at least ten times. The V gene is TRBV20-1, the J gene TRBJ2-7, with D tentatively TRBD2 (5 bases). CDR1 and CDR2 from the germline V gene are DFQATT and SNEGSKA (reference sequence). The CDR3 is 14 amino acids. The germline V and J ends were trimmed by 6 bases and 5 bases, with 20 bases remaining between them. The CDR3 coding sequence is TGCAGTGCGTCGAGTCTAGCAGGTGCTGACGAGCAGTACTTC. Its protein is CSASSLAGADEQYF.